Sequencing of this T cell receptor (beta chain) was carried out in a study of radiotherapy plus CTLA-4 blockade in lung cancer. Repertoires were generated with immunoSEQ multiplex PCR, while TCRdb's copy carries only in-frame clones and drops some. Of around 80,000 clones in the sample, roughly 69% were seen once. The CDR3 spans 14 residues. V dropped 3 bases and J dropped 7 bases, with 15 bases sitting between them. The germline gives CDR1 MGHRA, CDR2 YSYEKL. The material was peripheral blood, obtained from a patient treated with radiotherapy plus ipilimumab. The TCR sequence derives from a human donor with non-small cell lung cancer whose response to radiotherapy plus ipilimumab could not be evaluated. The gene calls are TRBV4-1 and TRBJ1-1; TRBD1 is a possible D gene (5 bases). The CDR3 region has the DNA TGCGCCAGCAGCCAGATAAGTTCGGGACTTGAAGCTTTCTTT. As protein: CASSQISSGLEAFF.